This T cell receptor beta chain was profiled in a study of cytomegalovirus exposure and HLA in healthy donors. The overall study: When 300 to 400 donors were genotyped, more than 70% of them were found to fall in the Caucasian-associated ancestry cluster. Findings and limits, study-wide: Most subjects' HLA-A and HLA-B alleles were reportedly predicted from TCR beta sequences.

The germline CDR1 and CDR2 sequences are SGDLS and YYNGEE. There are 17 residues in the CDR3. The V segment lost 0 bases and the J segment 7 bases; nucleotides outside the gene matches: 10. Primers: 60 Vbeta forward and 13 Jbeta reverse. Per the study methods: About 11 million of the 80 million or so unique TCR beta chains counted in a later analysis were shared. Assay used: immunoSEQ multiplex PCR; TCRdb lists only in-frame clones, some missing. V and J calls and clone size are as listed in that table; D and trimming were resolved from the DNA. This sample has some 120,000 clones, with 65% to 90% found just once. As concerns this clone: Its target is unknown.

This TCR came from a woman between 35 and 50 years old in good health and CMV-seronegative. The rearrangement uses TRBV9 and TRBJ2-2; TRBD2 aligns across 9 bases. Sequences were obtained from PBMCs. CDR3: CASSVAGREGPGGELFF. CDR3 DNA sequence: TGTGCCAGCAGCGTAGCTGGGCGGGAGGGCCCCGGCGGGGAGCTGTTTTTT.